This T cell receptor beta chain was recorded in a study of T cells expressing NK-cell markers. About the research overall: Researchers got TCR beta repertoires out of sorted CD3+CD56+NKG2C+, CD3+CD56+NKG2C- and CD3+CD56-NKG2C+ T cells. Seven donors tested HCMV-seropositive and one tested seronegative among the eight sequenced.

Beta-chain TCR cDNA was generated via 5'RACE template switching with UMIs. With the 5' RACE reads reprocessed, TCRdb shows one record per CDR3 protein and no DNA. In total, the table holds 150,000 to 200,000 distinct CDR3 sequences. Germline loops: CDR1 SNHLY, CDR2 FYNNEI. The CDR3 runs to 14 residues. The chain links TRBV2 to TRBJ1-6. Sequenced material: blood T cells: a sorted CD56 or NKG2C T cell subset, CD4+ or CD8+ T cells, or bulk PBMC T cells (not recorded which). The sequence was obtained from a man aged 18-70 years in good health. Here the CDR3 reads CASSDAGNNSPLHF. Full variable domain (outside the CDR3, taken from reference TRBV2 and TRBJ1-6): EPEVTQTPSHQVTQMGQEVILRCVPISNHLYFYWYRQILGQKVEFLVSFYNNEISEKSEIFDDQFSVERPDGSNFTLKIRSTKLEDSAMYFCASSDAGNNSPLHFGNGTRLTVT.